The TCR beta chain under discussion was sequenced for a study of shared clonotypes between healthy human individuals. The study, taken as a whole, reports: The study found lower generation probabilities in non-shared clonotypes than in those shared by all four donors.

Of note for this clone: Antigen: not known.

TCRdb's table, derived via immunoSEQ multiplex PCR, lists solely in-frame clones and lacks some. Here the sample spans roughly 2.5 million clones, more than 90% being singletons. Trimming removed 6 bases from V and 5 bases from J, with 7 bases in between. The germline V gene has CDR1 MNHEY and CDR2 SVGAGI. This CDR3 spans 11 amino acids. Specimen: naive CD4+ T cells sorted from blood. This sample's subset: CD45RA+ positively selected. This rearrangement joins TRBV6-5 to TRBJ1-2, with D unclear. This TCR was recovered from a man aged 18 to 35 in good health. The CDR3 reads CASSSIYGYTF. In DNA, the CDR3 is TGTGCCAGCAGCTCCATATATGGCTACACCTTC.